This T cell receptor (beta chain) emerged from a study of radiotherapy plus CTLA-4 blockade in lung cancer. About the research overall: Objective response was observed in about 19% of patients, and disease control in roughly 30%. Findings of the study overall: Reportedly, early blood T cell clone dynamics best predicted response, with interferon-beta. Blood TCR clones of tumor origin expanded after radiotherapy plus ipilimumab.

The CDR3 spans 15 residues. J gave up 7 bases and V 2 bases, and 8 bases lay outside the gene matches. The germline gives CDR1 GTSNPN, CDR2 SVGIG (reference sequence). Sequencing used immunoSEQ multiplex PCR; TCRdb keeps in-frame clones, though not all of them. The sample has around 44,000 clones; over 60% are singletons. A remark on this clone: Its antigen is unknown.

The sequence came from a human donor with non-small cell lung cancer whose response to radiotherapy plus ipilimumab could not be evaluated. The rearrangement links TRBV30 to TRBJ2-2; TRBD1 agrees at 9 bases. This material consisted of peripheral blood, taken from a patient treated with radiotherapy plus ipilimumab. CDR3 protein: CAWSPGTGYVGELFF. The CDR3 nucleotides read TGTGCCTGGAGTCCCGGGACAGGGTATGTCGGGGAGCTGTTTTTT.